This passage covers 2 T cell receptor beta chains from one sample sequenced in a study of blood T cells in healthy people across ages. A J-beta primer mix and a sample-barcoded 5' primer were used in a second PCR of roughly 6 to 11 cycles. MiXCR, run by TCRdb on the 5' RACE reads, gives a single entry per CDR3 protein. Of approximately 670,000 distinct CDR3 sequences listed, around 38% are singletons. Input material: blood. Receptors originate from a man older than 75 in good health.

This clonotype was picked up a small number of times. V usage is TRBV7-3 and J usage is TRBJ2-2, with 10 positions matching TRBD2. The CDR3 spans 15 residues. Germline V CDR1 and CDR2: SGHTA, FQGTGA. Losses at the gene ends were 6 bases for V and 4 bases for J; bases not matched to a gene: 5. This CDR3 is CASSVAGGSTGELFF. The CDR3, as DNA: TGTGCCAGCAGTGTAGCGGGAGGTAGCACCGGGGAGCTGTTTTTT.

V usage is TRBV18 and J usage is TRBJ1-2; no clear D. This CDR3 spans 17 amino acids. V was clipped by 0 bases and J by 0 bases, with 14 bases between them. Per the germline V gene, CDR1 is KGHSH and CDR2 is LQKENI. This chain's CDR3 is CASSPPPGTRANYGYTF. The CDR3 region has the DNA TGTGCCAGCTCACCACCGCCGGGAACCCGGGCTAACTATGGCTACACCTTC.